The text below deals with one T cell receptor beta chain. In the authors' workflow: Amplified reference gene primers provided the basis for estimating nucleated cell counts. The assay was immunoSEQ multiplex PCR, and TCRdb's table has in-frame clones only and misses some. D and trimming were read from the DNA, whereas the V and J calls and clone size are those reported in that table. This table holds roughly 62,000 clones, 75% to 80% found once. The data were taken from a study of blood T cell repertoires in COVID-19. Whole-study context: Specimens from acute and convalescent COVID-19 originated in the United States, Italy and Spain. Nucleic acid was either cDNA or gDNA, and it came from T cells, B-cell-depleted T cells, or PBMCs.

Germline CDR1 and CDR2: MDHEN and SYDVKM. The length of the CDR3 is 15 residues. V dropped 5 bases and J dropped 5; count of bases not matched to a gene: 9. The chain uses TRBV28 and TRBJ2-7, with TRBD1 matching 10 bases. The TCR originated in a human donor in a cohort sampled during active COVID-19. Material for sequencing was peripheral blood. The CDR3 nucleotides are TGTGCCAGCAGTCGTACCGGGACAGGGGCCCACGAGCAGTACTTC. This gives the protein CASSRTGTGAHEQYF.